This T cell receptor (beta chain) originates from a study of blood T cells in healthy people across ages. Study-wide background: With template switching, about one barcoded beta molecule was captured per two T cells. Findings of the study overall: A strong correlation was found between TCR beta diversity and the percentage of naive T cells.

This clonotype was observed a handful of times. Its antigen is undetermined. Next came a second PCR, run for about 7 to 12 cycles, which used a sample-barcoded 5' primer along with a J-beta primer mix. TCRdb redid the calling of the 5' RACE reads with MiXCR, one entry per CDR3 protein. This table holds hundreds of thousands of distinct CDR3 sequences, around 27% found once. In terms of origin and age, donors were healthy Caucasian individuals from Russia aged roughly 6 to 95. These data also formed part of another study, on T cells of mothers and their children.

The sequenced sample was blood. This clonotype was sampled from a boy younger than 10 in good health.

The CDR3 DNA reads TGTGCCAGCAGCTTGGGGGCAGGGGCCTCCTACAATGAGCAGTTCTTC. Amino acids: CASSLGAGASYNEQFF. This sequence joins TRBV5-4 and TRBJ2-1; maybe TRBD1 (6 bases). The CDR3 is 16 residues long. V shed 0 bases and J shed 0 bases, with 10 bases lying between them. Germline assignment: CDR1 SGHNT and CDR2 YYREEE (reference sequence).